This passage covers 8 T cell receptor beta chains from one sample sequenced in a study of identical twins. Using its own MiXCR run on the 5' RACE reads, TCRdb lists one record per CDR3 protein. Of a few hundred thousand distinct CDR3 sequences listed, roughly 13% were seen once; the top ten hold around 4%. This sample was also put to use in a study of yellow fever vaccine responses in identical twins.

Material for sequencing was memory (CD45RO+) T cells sorted from blood. The receptors were sampled from a woman in her late teens or twenties in good health.

Only a few counts were recorded for this clonotype. V is TRBV5-1 and J is TRBJ2-1; 10 nucleotides agree with TRBD2. CDR3 size: 15 residues. The V segment lost 0 bases and the J segment 6 bases; nucleotides outside the gene matches: 3. The germline V gene encodes CDR1 SGHRS and CDR2 YFSETQ. The CDR3 bases are TGCGCCAGCAGCTTGGAAGCGGGAGGGGGCAATGAGCAGTTCTTC. Its protein is CASSLEAGGGNEQFF. The whole variable domain, remainder taken from reference TRBV5-1 and TRBJ2-1, is KAGVTQTPRYLIKTRGQQVTLSCSPISGHRSVSWYQQTPGQGLQFLFEYFSETQRNKGNFPGRFSGRQFSNSRSEMNVSTLELGDSALYLCASSLEAGGGNEQFFGPGTRLTVL.

This clonotype occurred many times. This chain joins TRBV15 and TRBJ2-3, with D tentatively TRBD1 (5 bases). This CDR3 spans 16 amino acids. V lost 1 base and J 1 base, leaving 12 bases between the germline ends. Germline loops: CDR1 LNHNV, CDR2 YYDKDF (reference sequence). CDR3 amino acids: CATSRGQLFGTDTQYF. CDR3 nucleotides: TGTGCCACCAGCAGAGGACAGCTCTTTGGCACAGATACGCAGTATTTT.

The chain couples TRBV20-1 to TRBJ2-1; TRBD1 or TRBD2 may be the D gene (5 bases each). The CDR3 is made up of 14 amino acids. In germline, CDR1 is DFQATT, CDR2 SNEGSKA (reference sequence). Trimming removed 1 base at V and 7 bases at J, with 14 bases between. This CDR3 is CSARVGEVMNEQFF. In nucleotides, the CDR3 is TGCAGTGCTAGAGTGGGGGAAGTTATGAATGAGCAGTTCTTC.

This clonotype has at least ten counts. The CDR3 spells CSVDIKRDRSYNEQFF. In DNA, the CDR3 is TGCAGCGTTGATATCAAGCGGGACCGATCCTACAATGAGCAGTTCTTC. The V and J genes are TRBV29-1 and TRBJ2-1, with 7 bases matching TRBD2. Germline V lookup: CDR1 SQVTM, CDR2 ANQGSEA. The junction had 9 bases not matched to a gene; V was cut back by 3 bases and J by 1 base. The CDR3 loop spans 16 amino acids.

This clonotype was seen only a few times. The chain couples TRBV3-1 to TRBJ2-7, with 7 positions matching TRBD1. In germline, CDR1 is LGHDT, CDR2 YNNKEL (reference sequence). V lost 4 bases, J lost 0 bases, and 9 bases stayed unmatched. The CDR3 loop spans 16 amino acids. DNA for the CDR3: TGTGCCAGCAGCCGAAGGGACAGCATAACCTCCTACGAGCAGTACTTC. Translating gives CASSRRDSITSYEQYF.

This clonotype has just a few counts. CDR3 sequence reads: CSARVTSGKVNEQFF. The CDR3 bases are TGCAGTGCTAGAGTAACTAGCGGGAAGGTGAATGAGCAGTTCTTC. This chain joins TRBV20-1 and TRBJ2-1, with 10 bases lining up with TRBD2. This CDR3 contains 15 residues. J was trimmed by 7 bases and V by 1 base; bases with no gene match: 7. CDR1 is DFQATT and CDR2 is SNEGSKA in the germline V gene (reference sequence).

The chain uses TRBV7-2 and TRBJ1-1; D unresolved. This CDR3 spans 14 amino acids. Germline assignment: CDR1 SGHTA and CDR2 FQGNSA. The V end lost 2 bases, the J end lost 6 bases, and 13 bases lay between the germline ends. The CDR3 is CASSLRLSRAEAFF. In DNA form, the CDR3 reads TGTGCCAGCAGCTTAAGGTTGTCGCGAGCTGAAGCTTTCTTT.

This clonotype was observed at least ten times. This chain joins TRBV28 and TRBJ2-1; TRBD2 aligns across 8 bases. CDR1 and CDR2 (germline): MDHEN, SYDVKM. Trimming cost V 2 bases and J 6 bases; bases outside gene matches: 12. The CDR3 covers 17 residues. The CDR3 sequence: CASSLVASGSMSNEQFF. The CDR3 DNA follows: TGTGCCAGCAGTTTAGTCGCTAGCGGGTCGATGAGCAATGAGCAGTTCTTC.